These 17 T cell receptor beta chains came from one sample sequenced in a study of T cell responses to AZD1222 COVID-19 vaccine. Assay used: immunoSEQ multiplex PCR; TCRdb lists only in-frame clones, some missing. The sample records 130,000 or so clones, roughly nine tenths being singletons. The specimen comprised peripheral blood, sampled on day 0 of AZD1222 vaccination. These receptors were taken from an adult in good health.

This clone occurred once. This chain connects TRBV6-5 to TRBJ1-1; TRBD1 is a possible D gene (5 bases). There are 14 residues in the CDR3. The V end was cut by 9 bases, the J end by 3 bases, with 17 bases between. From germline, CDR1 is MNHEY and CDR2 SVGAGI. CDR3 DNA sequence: TGTGCCAGGAAACGTGCGGGGGAGGACACTGAAGCTTTCTTT. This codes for CARKRAGEDTEAFF.

CDR3 DNA: TGTGCCACCAGCAGAGATAGTAGCACCCTCCACTTT. Its translation: CATSRDSSTLHF. The chain has TRBV15 and TRBJ1-6; D is ambiguous. Germline V gives CDR1 LNHNV, CDR2 YYDKDF (reference sequence). The CDR3 extends over 12 amino acids. V lost 0 bases and J lost 14, with 8 bases in between.

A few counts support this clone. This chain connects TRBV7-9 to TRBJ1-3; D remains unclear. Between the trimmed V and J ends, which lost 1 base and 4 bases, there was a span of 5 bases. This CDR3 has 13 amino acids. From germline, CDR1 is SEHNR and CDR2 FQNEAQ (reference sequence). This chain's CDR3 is CASSLGQGNTIYF. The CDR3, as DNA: TGTGCCAGCAGCTTAGGCCAGGGAAACACCATATATTTT. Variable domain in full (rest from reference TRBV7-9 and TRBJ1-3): DTGVSQNPRHKITKRGQNVTFRCDPISEHNRLYWYRQTLGQGPEFLTYFQNEAQLEKSRLLSDRFSAERPKGSFSTLEIQRTEQGDSAMYLCASSLGQGNTIYFGEGSWLTVV.

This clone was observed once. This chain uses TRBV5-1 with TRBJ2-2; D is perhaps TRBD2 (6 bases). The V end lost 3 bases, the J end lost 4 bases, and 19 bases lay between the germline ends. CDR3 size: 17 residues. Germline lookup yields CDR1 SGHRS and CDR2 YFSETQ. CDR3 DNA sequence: TGCGCCAGCAGCTCAAATCTAGCGCTCGCGGGCACCGGGGAGCTGTTTTTT. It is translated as CASSSNLALAGTGELFF.

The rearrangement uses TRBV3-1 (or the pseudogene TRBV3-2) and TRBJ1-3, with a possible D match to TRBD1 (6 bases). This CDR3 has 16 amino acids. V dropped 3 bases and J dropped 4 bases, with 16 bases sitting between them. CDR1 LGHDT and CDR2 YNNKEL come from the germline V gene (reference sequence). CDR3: CASSQAGVQGGNTIYF. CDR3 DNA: TGTGCCAGCAGCCAGGCAGGGGTTCAAGGCGGAAACACCATATATTTT.

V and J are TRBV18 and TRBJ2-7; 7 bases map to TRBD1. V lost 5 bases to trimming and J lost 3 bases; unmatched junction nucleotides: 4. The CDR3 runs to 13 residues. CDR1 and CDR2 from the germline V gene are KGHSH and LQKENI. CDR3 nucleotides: TGTGCCAGCTCAGGAACAGGGGACTACGAGCAGTACTTC. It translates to CASSGTGDYEQYF. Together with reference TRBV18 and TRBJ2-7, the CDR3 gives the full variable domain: NAGVMQNPRHLVRRRGQEARLRCSPMKGHSHVYWYRQLPEEGLKFMVYLQKENIIDESGMPKERFSAEFPKEGPSILRIQQVVRGDSAAYFCASSGTGDYEQYFGPGTRLTVT.

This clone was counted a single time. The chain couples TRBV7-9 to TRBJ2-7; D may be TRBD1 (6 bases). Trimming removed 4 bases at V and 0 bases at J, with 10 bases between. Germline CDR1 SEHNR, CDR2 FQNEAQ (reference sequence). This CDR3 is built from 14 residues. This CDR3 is CASSYGQHSYEQYF. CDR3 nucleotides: TGTGCCAGCAGCTATGGACAGCACTCCTACGAGCAGTACTTC.

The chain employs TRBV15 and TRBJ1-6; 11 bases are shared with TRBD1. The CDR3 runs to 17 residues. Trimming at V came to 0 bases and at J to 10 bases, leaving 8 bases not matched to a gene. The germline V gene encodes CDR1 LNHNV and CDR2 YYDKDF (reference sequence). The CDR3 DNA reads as TGTGCCACCAGCAGAGAGCCGGGGACAGGGGGTGACTCACCCCTCCACTTT. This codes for CATSREPGTGGDSPLHF.

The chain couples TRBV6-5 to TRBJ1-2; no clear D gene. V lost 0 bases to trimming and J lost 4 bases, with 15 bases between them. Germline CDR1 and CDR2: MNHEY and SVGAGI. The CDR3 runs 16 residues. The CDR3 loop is CASSYSWGDISYGYTF. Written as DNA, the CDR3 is TGTGCCAGCAGTTACTCGTGGGGAGACATCTCCTATGGCTACACCTTC.

The CDR3 DNA is TGTGCCAGCAGTTTATCGGGCAGTTTTAACTACAACTATGGCTACACCTTC. Its translation: CASSLSGSFNYNYGYTF. J is TRBJ1-2 and V is TRBV27, with D unclear. The germline gives CDR1 MNHEY, CDR2 SMNVEV (reference sequence). This CDR3 has 17 amino acids. Trimming took 0 bases from V and 2 from J, leaving 16 bases between them.

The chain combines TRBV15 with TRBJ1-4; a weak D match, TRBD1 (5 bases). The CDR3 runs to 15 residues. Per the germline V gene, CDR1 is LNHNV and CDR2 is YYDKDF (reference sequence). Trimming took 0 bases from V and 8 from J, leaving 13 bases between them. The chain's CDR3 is CATSRDLGDREKLFF. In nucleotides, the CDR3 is TGTGCCACCAGCAGAGATTTGGGGGATAGGGAAAAACTGTTTTTT.

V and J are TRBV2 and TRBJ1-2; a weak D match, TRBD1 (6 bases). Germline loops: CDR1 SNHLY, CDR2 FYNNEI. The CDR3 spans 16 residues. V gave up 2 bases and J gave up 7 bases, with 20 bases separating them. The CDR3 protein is CASSELPGRGIVGYTF. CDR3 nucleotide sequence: TGTGCCAGCAGTGAACTTCCGGGAAGGGGGATCGTTGGCTACACCTTC.

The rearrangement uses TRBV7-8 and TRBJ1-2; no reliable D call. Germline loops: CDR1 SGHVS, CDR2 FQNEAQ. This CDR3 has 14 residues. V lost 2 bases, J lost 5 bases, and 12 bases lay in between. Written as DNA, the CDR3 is TGTGCCAGCAGCTTACCAGGATATGGGTATGGCTACACCTTC. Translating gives CASSLPGYGYGYTF.

The CDR3 bases are TGTGCCATCACGACTGTCCACACCGGGGAGCTGTTTTTT. Residues: CAITTVHTGELFF. This chain joins TRBV28 and TRBJ2-2; D is unclear. In germline, CDR1 is MDHEN, CDR2 SYDVKM. The CDR3 loop spans 13 amino acids. The V end was cut by 10 bases, the J end by 3 bases, with 12 bases between.

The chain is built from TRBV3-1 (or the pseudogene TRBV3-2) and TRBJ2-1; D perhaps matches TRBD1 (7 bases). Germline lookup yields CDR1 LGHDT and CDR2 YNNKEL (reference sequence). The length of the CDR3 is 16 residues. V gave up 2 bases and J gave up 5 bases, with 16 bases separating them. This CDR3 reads CASSQLGGGANNEQFF. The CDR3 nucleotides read TGTGCCAGCAGCCAACTAGGGGGCGGGGCTAACAATGAGCAGTTCTTC.

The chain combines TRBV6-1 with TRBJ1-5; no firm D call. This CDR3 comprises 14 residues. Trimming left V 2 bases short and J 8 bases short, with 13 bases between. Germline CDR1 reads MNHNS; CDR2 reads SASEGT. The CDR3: CASSELGKREPQHF. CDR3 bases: TGTGCCAGCAGTGAATTGGGGAAAAGGGAGCCCCAGCATTTT.

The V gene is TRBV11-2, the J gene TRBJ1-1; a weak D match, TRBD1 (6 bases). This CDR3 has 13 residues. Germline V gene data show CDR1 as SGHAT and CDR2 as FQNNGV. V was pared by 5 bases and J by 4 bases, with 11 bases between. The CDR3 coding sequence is TGTGCCAGCAGCCAGGGAGGGGGCACTGAAGCTTTCTTT. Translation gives CASSQGGGTEAFF.